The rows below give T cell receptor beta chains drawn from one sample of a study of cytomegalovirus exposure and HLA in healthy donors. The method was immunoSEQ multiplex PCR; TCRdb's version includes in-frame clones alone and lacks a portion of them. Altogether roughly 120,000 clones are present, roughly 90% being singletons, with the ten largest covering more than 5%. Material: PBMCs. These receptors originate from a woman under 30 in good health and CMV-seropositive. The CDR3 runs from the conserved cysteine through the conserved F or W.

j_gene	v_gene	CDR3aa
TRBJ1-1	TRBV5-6	CASSSTGGIEAFF
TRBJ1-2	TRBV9	CASSSGGGPNYGYTF
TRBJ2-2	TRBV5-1	CASSLDTRTGELFF
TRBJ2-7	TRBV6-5	CASSYTTGGGYEQYF
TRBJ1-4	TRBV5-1	CASSPTGATNEKLFF
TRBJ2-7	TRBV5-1	CASSLGLTGGLYEQYF
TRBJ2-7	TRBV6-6	CASRETGTGPHEQYF
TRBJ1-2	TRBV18	CASSPDSEANYGYTF
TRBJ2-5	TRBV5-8	CASSLAETQYF
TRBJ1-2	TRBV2	CASSERAGSVLLANYGYTF
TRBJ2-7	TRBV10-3	CASSGLESSYEQYF
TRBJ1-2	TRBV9	CASSASLPWTGDNYGYTF
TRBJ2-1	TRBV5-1	CASSLVGLAGNEQFF
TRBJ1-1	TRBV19	CATTAGREAFF
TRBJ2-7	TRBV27	CASRPGQGSSYEQYF
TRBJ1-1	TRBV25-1	CASSVRGGRTTEAFF
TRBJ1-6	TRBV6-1	CASSVRTGDSPLHF
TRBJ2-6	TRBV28	CASSSPFISGANVLTF
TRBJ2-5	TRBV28	CASSPDRGGQETQYF
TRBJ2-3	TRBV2	CASHSGDVTDTQYF
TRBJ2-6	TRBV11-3	CASSSGLFSSGANVLTF
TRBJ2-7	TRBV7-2	CASSTSGRASEQYF
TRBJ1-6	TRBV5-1	CASSFLARGSSPLHF
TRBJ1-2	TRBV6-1	CASITRGLRNYGYTF
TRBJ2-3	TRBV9	CASSASGGAKDTQYF
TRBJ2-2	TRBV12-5	CASALLAMTGELFF
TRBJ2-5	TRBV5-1	CASSLARVGLAGTQETQYF
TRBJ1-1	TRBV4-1	CASSHGSGQQTLTEAFF
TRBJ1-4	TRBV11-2	CASSYRDSREKLFF
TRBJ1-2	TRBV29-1	CSVDSTGGGYTF
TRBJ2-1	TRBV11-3	CASSLGSGNEQFF
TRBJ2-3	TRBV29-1	CSVATGGADTQYF
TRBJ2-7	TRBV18	CASSPMAGSAYEQYF
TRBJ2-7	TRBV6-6	CASSSSRGDYEQYF
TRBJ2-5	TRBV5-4	CASSPGGTSGQETQYF
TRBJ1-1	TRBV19	CATSVPGQRDTEAFF
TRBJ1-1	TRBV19	CASRKQGPNTEAFF
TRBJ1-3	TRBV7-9	CASSLVGTATGNTIYF
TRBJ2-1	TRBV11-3	CASGESSYNEQFF
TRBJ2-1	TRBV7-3	CASSPTPLASYNEQFF
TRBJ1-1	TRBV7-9	CASSKHRENTEAFF
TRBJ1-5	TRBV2	CASSERSSNQPQHF
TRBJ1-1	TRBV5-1	CASTPRADTEAFF
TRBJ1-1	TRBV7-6	CASSLGGMNTEAFF
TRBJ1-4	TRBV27	CASSAGNANEKLFF
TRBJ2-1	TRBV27	CASRHFAGGTYNEQFF
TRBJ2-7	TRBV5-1	CASSLTDSYEQYF
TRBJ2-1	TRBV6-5	CASNGLAGHEQFF
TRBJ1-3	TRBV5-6	CASSLSPGQTRNTIYF
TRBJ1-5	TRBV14	CAISPGGRVSNQPQHF
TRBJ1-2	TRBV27	CASSPDRGRHYGYTF
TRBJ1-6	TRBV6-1	CASSELGLPLHF
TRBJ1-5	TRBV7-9	CASSLGYGENQPQHF
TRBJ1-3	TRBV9	CASSGTGNTIYF